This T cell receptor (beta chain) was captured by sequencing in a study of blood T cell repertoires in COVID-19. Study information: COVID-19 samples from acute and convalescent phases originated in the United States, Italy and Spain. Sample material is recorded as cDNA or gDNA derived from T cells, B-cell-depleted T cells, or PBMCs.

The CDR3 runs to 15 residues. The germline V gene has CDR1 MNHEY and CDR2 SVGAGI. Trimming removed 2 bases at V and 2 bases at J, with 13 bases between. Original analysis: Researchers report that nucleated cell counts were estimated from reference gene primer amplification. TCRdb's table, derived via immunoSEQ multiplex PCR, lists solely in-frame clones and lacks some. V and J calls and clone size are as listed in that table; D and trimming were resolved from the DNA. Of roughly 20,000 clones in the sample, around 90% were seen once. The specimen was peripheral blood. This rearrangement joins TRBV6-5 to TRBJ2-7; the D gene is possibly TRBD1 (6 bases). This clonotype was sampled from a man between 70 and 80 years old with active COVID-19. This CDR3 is CASSYLQGYTYEQYF. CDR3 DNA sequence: TGTGCCAGCAGTTACCTCCAGGGGTACACCTACGAGCAGTACTTC.